This T cell receptor (beta chain) came from a study of T cell responses to AZD1222 COVID-19 vaccine (dated by TCRdb to the early 2020s). Turning to the overall study: TCR sequencing covered over 230 trial participants: 207 given two doses of AZD1222 and 26 given two doses of MenACWY control vaccine. Trial participants were enrolled into age subgroups of 18-55, 56-69 and 70-plus years, which contained around 150, 28 and 57 TCR-sequenced participants, respectively. On the study overall, not on this receptor specifically: After two AZD1222 doses, both the breadth and the depth of spike-specific TCRs were significantly higher than at day 0 and than in MenACWY recipients. The whole spike protein was spanned by vaccine-associated CD4 TCRs, and dominant responses were seen in regions 160-218 and 743-854. Because no day 14 peak-response samples were available, the repertoires could be characterized only after the peak T cell response. The 56-69-year group was small, and its depth increase did not reach significance, likely because of low power. Reportedly, close to half of the unique spike-specific TCRs recognized epitopes lying outside the regions that are mutated in the B.1.351 and B.1.1.7 variants. Most participants were white British and females outnumbered males, and the authors suggested that clonal diversity may have been underestimated. Conclusions about previously exposed vaccinees are limited, since just five to seven AZD1222 recipients were seropositive for SARS-CoV-2 at baseline.

The time point tag for this specimen amounts to: about 28 days (+/-7) after the second vaccine dose. Because spike-specific TCR depth and breadth did not differ between the two schedules, AZD1222 recipients who got a second dose at roughly 4 weeks were pooled with those who got a second dose at roughly 12 weeks. Vaccinee samples came from UK trials COV001 and COV002, including a single-blind randomized controlled phase 2/3 trial of AZD1222 (ChAdOx1 nCoV-19) in healthy adults. For TCRbeta chain sequencing, PBMC samples were collected from trial participants at day 0 and at day 28 after the second dose. Ends trimmed: V by 6 bases, J by 7 bases; bases unmatched to a gene: 9. CDR1 is given as SEHNR and CDR2 as FQNEAQ, both from the germline V gene (reference sequence). The CDR3 sequence holds 14 residues, the cysteine and phenylalanine included. The DNA shown is the 42-base CDR3, in frame from base 1.

The CDR3 regions of human TCRbeta chains were analyzed by immunosequencing. From the authors' description of their analysis: Repertoire TCRs were matched against a reference library of SARS-CoV-2-specific TCRs generated with the MIRA antigen-specificity platform. Breadth was defined as the fraction of unique TCRs that were SARS-CoV-2-associated, and depth was defined as the fraction of total T cells that were SARS-CoV-2-associated. Using the MIRA data, each spike-specific TCR was mapped to the spike region that the TCR reacts to and placed in a CD4 or CD8 class. Log10-transformed breadth and depth values were compared by one-way ANOVA with Sidak's multiple comparisons tests. This immuneACCESS table, as held by TCRdb, lists in-frame sequences with V and J called but not all clones. Of the missing ones, under half trace to an unresolved V gene in checked studies; the others have no known cause. V, J and clone size were drawn from that table, and D and trimming were deduced from the DNA. This sample comprises about 140,000 clones, around 92% of them detected only once. The ten top clones hold roughly 3.6% of the sample.

Regarding this clone: Its recognized antigen is unknown. Base quality data are lacking; no much larger clone is found one base away.

This chain joins TRBV7-9 to TRBJ2-7; TRBD1 aligns with 10 central bases. The sequence derives from an adult who received the AZD1222 COVID-19 vaccine. The sample here was peripheral blood, taken 28 days after the second AZD1222 dose. The CDR3 reads CASRSDRGQGEQYF. The bases read TGTGCCAGCAGGTCAGACAGGGGGCAGGGGGAGCAGTACTTC.